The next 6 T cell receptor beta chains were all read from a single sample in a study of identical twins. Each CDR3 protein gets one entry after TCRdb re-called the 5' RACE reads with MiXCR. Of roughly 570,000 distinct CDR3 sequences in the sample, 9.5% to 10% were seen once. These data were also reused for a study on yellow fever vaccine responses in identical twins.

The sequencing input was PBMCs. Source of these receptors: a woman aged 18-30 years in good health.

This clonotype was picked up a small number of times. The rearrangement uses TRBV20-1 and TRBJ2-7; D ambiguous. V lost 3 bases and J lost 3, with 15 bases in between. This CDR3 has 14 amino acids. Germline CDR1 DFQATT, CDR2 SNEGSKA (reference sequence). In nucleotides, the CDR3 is TGCAGTGCTAGTCACACACCCTTAGTCTACGAGCAGTACTTC. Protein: CSASHTPLVYEQYF.

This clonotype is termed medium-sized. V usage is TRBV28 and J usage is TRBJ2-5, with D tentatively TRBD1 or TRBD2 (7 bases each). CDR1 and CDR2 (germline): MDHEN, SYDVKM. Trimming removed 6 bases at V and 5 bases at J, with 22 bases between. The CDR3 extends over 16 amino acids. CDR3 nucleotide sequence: TGTGCCAGCAGGACGACTAGGGGAGGGGGCGCGGAGACCCAGTACTTC. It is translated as CASRTTRGGGAETQYF. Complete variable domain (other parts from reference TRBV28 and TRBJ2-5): DVKVTQSSRYLVKRTGEKVFLECVQDMDHENMFWYRQDPGLGLRLIYFSYDVKMKEKGDIPEGYSVSREKKERFSLILESASTNQTSMYLCASRTTRGGGAETQYFGPGTRLLVL.

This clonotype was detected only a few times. CDR3 residues: CASSQDHGSSEEQYF. The CDR3 nucleotides read TGCGCCAGCAGCCAAGATCACGGTTCCTCGGAGGAGCAGTACTTC. The chain joins TRBV4-3 to TRBJ2-7, with unresolved D. Trimming took off 0 bases at V and 7 bases at J, with 16 bases between the two ends. Germline V gene lookup returns CDR1 LGHNA and CDR2 YSLEER. The CDR3 spans 15 residues.

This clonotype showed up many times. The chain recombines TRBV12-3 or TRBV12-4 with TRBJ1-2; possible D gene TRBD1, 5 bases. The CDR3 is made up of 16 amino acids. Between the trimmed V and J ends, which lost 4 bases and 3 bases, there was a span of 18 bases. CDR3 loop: CASSSGGGIFDYGYTF. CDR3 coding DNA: TGTGCCAGCAGTTCAGGTGGGGGAATCTTCGACTATGGCTACACCTTC.

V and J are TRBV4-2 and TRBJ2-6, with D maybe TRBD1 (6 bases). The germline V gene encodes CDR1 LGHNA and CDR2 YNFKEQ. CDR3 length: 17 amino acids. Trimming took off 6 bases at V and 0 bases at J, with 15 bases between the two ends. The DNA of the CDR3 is TGTGCCAGCAGTCTGGGACAAGACTTCTCTGGGGCCAACGTCCTGACTTTC. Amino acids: CASSLGQDFSGANVLTF.

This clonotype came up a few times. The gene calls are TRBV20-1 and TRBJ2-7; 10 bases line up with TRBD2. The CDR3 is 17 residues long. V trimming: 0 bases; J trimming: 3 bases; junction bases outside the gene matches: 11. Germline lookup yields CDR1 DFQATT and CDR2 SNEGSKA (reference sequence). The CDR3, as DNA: TGCAGTGCTAGAGATCCCCTTGGGACTAGCGAACGCTACGAGCAGTACTTC. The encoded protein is CSARDPLGTSERYEQYF.